The 26 T cell receptor beta chains below were found in one sample sequenced in a study of blood T cells in healthy people across ages. The authors ran a second PCR of about 7 to 11 cycles using a sample-barcoded 5' primer and a J-beta primer mix. TCRdb re-called the 5' RACE reads with MiXCR, one entry per CDR3 protein. Here the sample spans just under 750,000 distinct CDR3 sequences, around a fifth being singletons. Specimen: blood. These receptor sequences come from a man between 65 and 80 years old in good health.

This clonotype was detected a few times. The rearrangement uses TRBV6-5 and TRBJ2-1, with a possible D match to TRBD2 (5 bases). The CDR3 length is 17 residues. Trimming stripped 0 bases from V and 0 bases from J, with 12 bases between. Looked up from germline, CDR1 is MNHEY and CDR2 is SVGAGI. CDR3 sequence reads: CASSYSRADYSYNEQFF. CDR3 nucleotide sequence: TGTGCCAGCAGTTACTCTCGAGCTGACTACTCCTACAATGAGCAGTTCTTC.

This clonotype was counted a few times. The rearrangement uses TRBV27 and TRBJ2-3; 7 positions match TRBD1. V lost 5 bases, J lost 0 bases, and 17 bases stayed unmatched. The length of the CDR3 is 19 residues. Germline V gene lookup returns CDR1 MNHEY and CDR2 SMNVEV (reference sequence). The CDR3 sequence: CASSNPPNNRGASTDTQYF. CDR3 nucleotides: TGTGCCAGCAGTAACCCTCCAAACAACAGGGGTGCTAGCACAGATACGCAGTATTTT.

This chain uses TRBV27 with TRBJ1-1; perhaps TRBD1 as D (6 bases). This CDR3 contains 13 residues. Trimming left V 5 bases short and J 5 bases short, with 12 bases between. The germline CDR1 and CDR2 sequences are MNHEY and SMNVEV (reference sequence). CDR3 coding DNA: TGTGCCAGCAGTATGCACAGGGAAACTGAAGCTTTCTTT. The encoded protein is CASSMHRETEAFF.

This clonotype was found a few times. The chain combines TRBV5-1 with TRBJ2-5; D may be TRBD1 (6 bases). TRBJ2-7 matches the DNA end more closely, so the J call is doubtful. The germline gives CDR1 SGHRS, CDR2 YFSETQ. The CDR3 has 15 residues. DNA for the CDR3: TGCGCCAGCAGCTTTCTAGGACAGAGCTCCTACGAGCAGTACTTC. Translation gives CASSFLGQSSYEQYF.

The chain has TRBV6-6 and TRBJ2-1, with D possibly matching TRBD1 (6 bases). V was pared by 4 bases and J by 5 bases, with 15 bases between. The CDR3 has 15 residues. Germline V gene sequence: CDR1 MNHNY, CDR2 SVGAGI (reference sequence). The CDR3 loop reads CASSSSRGKNNEQFF. DNA for the CDR3: TGTGCCAGCAGTTCTTCAAGGGGGAAAAACAATGAGCAGTTCTTC.

A few counts support this clonotype. The V call is TRBV6-1, the J call TRBJ1-1, with D hard to call. The V gene lost 8 bases and the J gene lost 1 base, with 20 bases spanning the gap. This CDR3 is built from 16 residues. The germline V gene encodes CDR1 MNHNS and CDR2 SASEGT. The CDR3 DNA reads as TGTGCCAGCCAAGTGATCGTGACAAGTCCGAACACTGAAGCTTTCTTT. It codes for CASQVIVTSPNTEAFF.

This chain joins TRBV20-1 and TRBJ2-5; TRBD1 matches at 9 bases. The CDR3 runs to 13 residues. Looked up from germline, CDR1 is DFQATT and CDR2 is SNEGSKA (reference sequence). The V gene end was trimmed by 6 bases and the J gene end by 1 base; junction bases not matched to a gene: 3. The CDR3, as DNA: TGCAGTGCCCCGGGACAGGGCCAAGAGACCCAGTACTTC. It codes for CSAPGQGQETQYF.

The J gene is TRBJ1-2, the V gene TRBV12-3 or TRBV12-4; no reliable D call. Trimming pared 6 bases from V and 6 bases from J, leaving 17 bases between. There are 14 residues in the CDR3. CDR3 sequence (DNA): TGTGCCAGCAGATCGACCTCATCGATTAATGGCTACACCTTC. Amino acids: CASRSTSSINGYTF.

The V call is TRBV20-1, the J call TRBJ2-3, with no clear D. This CDR3 comprises 11 residues. The germline gives CDR1 DFQATT, CDR2 SNEGSKA (reference sequence). V lost 3 bases and J 11 bases, leaving 12 bases between the germline ends. The CDR3 DNA reads as TGCAGTGCTAGGGGTGGATCTTTGCAGTATTTT. Amino acid sequence: CSARGGSLQYF.

This chain joins TRBV20-1 and TRBJ2-3; 8 bases fit TRBD2. The CDR3 runs to 12 residues. With V trimmed by 4 bases and J by 4 bases, 1 base remained unmatched. CDR1 is DFQATT, CDR2 SNEGSKA, per germline (reference sequence). CDR3 in amino acids: CSATGLADTQYF. Written as DNA, the CDR3 is TGCAGTGCTACGGGACTAGCAGATACGCAGTATTTT.

The CDR3 loop is CSSHISYEQFF. In DNA form, the CDR3 reads TGCAGCTCCCACATTAGCTATGAGCAGTTCTTC. The gene calls are TRBV29-1 and TRBJ2-1; D is unresolved. V was clipped by 8 bases and J by 8 bases, with 13 bases between them. The germline CDR1 and CDR2 sequences are SQVTM and ANQGSEA. The length of the CDR3 is 11 residues.

V gene TRBV12-3 or TRBV12-4 combines with J gene TRBJ1-4, with TRBD1 matching over 7 bases. The CDR3 loop spans 15 amino acids. V was clipped by 6 bases and J by 0 bases; unmatched bases: 4. CDR3 sequence reads: CASRRTGATNEKLFF. The CDR3, as DNA: TGTGCCAGCAGGAGAACAGGGGCAACTAATGAAAAACTGTTTTTT.

This clonotype came up a few times. This chain joins TRBV7-8 and TRBJ1-2; D call uncertain. Germline CDR1 reads SGHVS; CDR2 reads FQNEAQ. Deletions cut 5 bases from V and 0 bases from J, with 10 bases between. The CDR3 runs to 14 residues. In DNA, the CDR3 is TGTGCCAGCAGCCCGGGCTGGGCTAACTATGGCTACACCTTC. This encodes CASSPGWANYGYTF.

To note about this clonotype: The CDR3 ends on some other residue instead of the conserved phenylalanine or tryptophan, so this is likely a read error. This chain uses TRBV6-4 with TRBJ1-1, with D perhaps TRBD1 (5 bases). CDR1 is MRHNA, CDR2 SNTAGT, per germline. This CDR3 contains 13 residues. V lost 2 bases, J lost 5 bases, and 9 bases lay in between. DNA for the CDR3: TGTGCCAGCAGTGACCAGGGTCCGACTGAAGCTTTCTCT. Residues: CASSDQGPTEAFS.

With regard to this clonotype: This may be a read error, as it is one base from a much larger clone. The chain uses TRBV7-2 and TRBJ1-5; unclear D gene. Germline CDR1 is SGHTA and CDR2 is FQGNSA. The CDR3 length is 13 residues. In DNA form, the CDR3 reads TGTGCCAGCAGCCCCTATAAGGGTCAGCCCCGGCATTTT. It is translated as CASSPYKGQPRHF. The entire variable domain, with the rest obtained from reference TRBV7-2 and TRBJ1-5, is as follows: GAGVSQSPSNKVTEKGKDVELRCDPISGHTALYWYRQSLGQGLEFLIYFQGNSAPDKSGLPSDRFSAERTGGSVSTLTIQRTQQEDSAVYLCASSPYKGQPRHFGDGTRLSIL.

V is TRBV10-3 and J is TRBJ2-7; D is undetermined. V was clipped by 2 bases and J by 0 bases, with 11 bases between them. CDR1 is ENHRY, CDR2 SYGVKD, per germline. This CDR3 has 15 amino acids. The CDR3 reads CAISEGAINSYEQYF. In DNA, the CDR3 is TGTGCCATCAGTGAGGGCGCCATAAACTCCTACGAGCAGTACTTC.

This clonotype has only a few counts. The chain carries TRBV18 and TRBJ1-2, with 8 bases matching TRBD1. Trimming removed 4 bases from V and 1 base from J; junction bases left unmatched: 14. Germline V lookup: CDR1 KGHSH, CDR2 LQKENI. The CDR3 sequence is 18 residues long. DNA for the CDR3: TGTGCCAGCTCACAGCCCGGGACAGGACTAATTTTTAACTATGGCTACACCTTC. Residues: CASSQPGTGLIFNYGYTF.

V usage is TRBV3-1 and J usage is TRBJ1-2; D unresolved. The CDR3 totals 15 residues. Germline V gene sequence: CDR1 LGHDT, CDR2 YNNKEL (reference sequence). Trimming took 2 bases from V and 5 from J, leaving 15 bases between them. The CDR3 nucleotides are TGTGCCAGCAGCCAAACACCTTCCCTAGGATATGGCTACACCTTC. The encoded protein is CASSQTPSLGYGYTF.

This clonotype showed up just a few times. This chain uses TRBV20-1 with TRBJ2-1, with D possibly TRBD2 on 6 matching bases. CDR1 is DFQATT, CDR2 SNEGSKA, per germline (reference sequence). Trimming removed 1 base at V and 3 bases at J, with 10 bases between. This CDR3 spans 14 amino acids. CDR3 protein: CSARGISGYNEQFF. CDR3 DNA: TGCAGTGCTAGAGGGATTAGCGGCTACAATGAGCAGTTCTTC.

This clonotype was found a few times. The chain employs TRBV7-9 and TRBJ1-5; 8 bases fit TRBD1. J lost 1 base, V lost 5 bases, and 7 bases had no gene match. The V gene's germline CDR1 is SEHNR and CDR2 FQNEAQ (reference sequence). This CDR3 has 16 amino acids. CDR3: CASSTQGAGSNQPQHF. CDR3 DNA sequence: TGTGCCAGCAGCACCCAGGGGGCGGGAAGCAATCAGCCCCAGCATTTT.

The chain uses TRBV12-3 or TRBV12-4 and TRBJ2-1; no definite D call. Trimming took 7 bases from V and 1 from J, leaving 14 bases between them. The CDR3 extends over 15 amino acids. For the CDR3, the DNA is TGTGCCAGCACAGGTGGTGGGGTATCCTACAATGAGCAGTTCTTC. Encoded protein: CASTGGGVSYNEQFF.

V and J are TRBV3-1 and TRBJ2-2, with D unclear. Germline-derived CDR1 and CDR2 are LGHDT and YNNKEL (reference sequence). The CDR3 spans 14 residues. Trimming left V 4 bases short and J 6 bases short, with 12 bases between. The chain's CDR3 is CASSLLTGPGELFF. CDR3 DNA sequence: TGTGCCAGCAGCCTCCTCACTGGACCCGGGGAGCTGTTTTTT. Full variable domain (rest looked up from reference TRBV3-1 and TRBJ2-2): DTAVSQTPKYLVTQMGNDKSIKCEQNLGHDTMYWYKQDSKKFLKIMFSYNNKELIINETVPNRFSPKSPDKAHLNLHINSLELGDSAVYFCASSLLTGPGELFFGEGSRLTVL.

This sequence joins TRBV4-2 and TRBJ2-5; 9 bases fit TRBD1. V lost 1 base, J lost 6 bases, and 6 bases stayed unmatched. The CDR3 has 15 residues. CDR1 LGHNA and CDR2 YNFKEQ come from the germline V gene. The CDR3 here is CASSQVMTGGKTQYF. CDR3 DNA: TGTGCCAGCAGCCAAGTTATGACAGGGGGAAAGACCCAGTACTTC.

The J gene is TRBJ1-1, the V gene TRBV5-1; unclear D gene. The CDR3 is 16 residues long. The ends were cut back, 0 bases at V and 0 bases at J, with 12 bases in the middle. CDR1 is SGHRS and CDR2 is YFSETQ in the germline V gene. CDR3 in amino acids: CASSLGGAPMNTEAFF. CDR3 sequence (DNA): TGCGCCAGCAGCTTGGGAGGTGCGCCCATGAACACTGAAGCTTTCTTT.

The chain has TRBV29-1 and TRBJ2-2, with 7 bases identical to TRBD1. CDR1 and CDR2 (germline): SQVTM, ANQGSEA. V was pared by 0 bases and J by 4 bases, with 5 bases of the junction left unmatched. The CDR3 length is 15 residues. CDR3 loop: CSVEDFRGPTGELFF. The CDR3 region has the DNA TGCAGCGTTGAAGATTTTAGGGGGCCCACCGGGGAGCTGTTTTTT.

This clonotype was detected a few times. The rearrangement links TRBV6-2 or TRBV6-3 to TRBJ1-1, with a weak D call TRBD1 (6 bases). The V and J ends lost 5 bases and 4 bases respectively, with 11 bases between them. The germline V gene has CDR1 MNHEY and CDR2 SVGEGT. This CDR3 is 13 amino acids long. The CDR3 coding sequence is TGTGCCAGCAGTCAGGGGACAATCACTGAAGCTTTCTTT. Translation gives CASSQGTITEAFF.